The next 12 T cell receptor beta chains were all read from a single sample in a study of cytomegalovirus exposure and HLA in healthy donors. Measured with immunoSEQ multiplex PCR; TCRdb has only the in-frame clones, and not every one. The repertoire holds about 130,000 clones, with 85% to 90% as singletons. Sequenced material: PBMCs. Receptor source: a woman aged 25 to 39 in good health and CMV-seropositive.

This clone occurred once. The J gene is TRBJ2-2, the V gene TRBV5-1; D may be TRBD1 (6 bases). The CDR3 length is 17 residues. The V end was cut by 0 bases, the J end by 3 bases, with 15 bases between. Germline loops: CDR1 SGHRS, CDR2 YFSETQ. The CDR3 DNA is TGCGCCAGCAGCTTGGATCTACAGGGTTTTGACACCGGGGAGCTGTTTTTT. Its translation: CASSLDLQGFDTGELFF.

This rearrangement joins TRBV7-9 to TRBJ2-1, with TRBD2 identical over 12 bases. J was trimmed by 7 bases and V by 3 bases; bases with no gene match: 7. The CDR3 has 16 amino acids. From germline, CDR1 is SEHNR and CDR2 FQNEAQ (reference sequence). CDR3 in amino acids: CASSLLTSGGGNEQFF. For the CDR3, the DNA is TGTGCCAGCAGCTTGTTGACTAGCGGGGGAGGTAATGAGCAGTTCTTC.

The CDR3: CASKGGEKLFF. The CDR3 DNA reads TGTGCCTCAAAAGGGGGTGAAAAACTGTTTTTT. The gene calls are TRBV19 and TRBJ1-4, with D perhaps matching TRBD1 (6 bases). This CDR3 comprises 11 residues. Germline V CDR1 and CDR2: LNHDA, SQIVND (reference sequence). V lost 11 bases and J lost 7, with 11 bases in between. The complete variable domain, with remaining parts taken from reference TRBV19 and TRBJ1-4, reads DGGITQSPKYLFRKEGQNVTLSCEQNLNHDAMYWYRQDPGQGLRLIYYSQIVNDFQKGDIAEGYSVSREKKESFPLTVTSAQKNPTAFYLCASKGGEKLFFGSGTQLSVL.

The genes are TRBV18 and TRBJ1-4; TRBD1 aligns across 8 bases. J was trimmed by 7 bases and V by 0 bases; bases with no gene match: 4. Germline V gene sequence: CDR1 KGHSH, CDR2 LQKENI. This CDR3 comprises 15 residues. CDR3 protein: CASSPPRTGIEKLFF. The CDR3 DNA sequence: TGTGCCAGCTCACCACCGCGGACAGGGATTGAAAAACTGTTTTTT.

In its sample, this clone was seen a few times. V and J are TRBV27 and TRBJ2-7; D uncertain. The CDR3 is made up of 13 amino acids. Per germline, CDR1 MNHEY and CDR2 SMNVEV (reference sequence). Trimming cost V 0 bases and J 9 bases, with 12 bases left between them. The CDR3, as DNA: TGTGCCAGCAGTTTATCCCTACTATCCGGGCAGTACTTC. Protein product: CASSLSLLSGQYF.

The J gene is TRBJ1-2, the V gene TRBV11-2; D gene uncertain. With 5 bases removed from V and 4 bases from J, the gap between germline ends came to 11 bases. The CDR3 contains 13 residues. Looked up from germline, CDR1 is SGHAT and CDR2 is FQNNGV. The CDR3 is CASSPVDFYGYTF. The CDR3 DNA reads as TGTGCCAGCAGCCCTGTGGACTTCTATGGCTACACCTTC.

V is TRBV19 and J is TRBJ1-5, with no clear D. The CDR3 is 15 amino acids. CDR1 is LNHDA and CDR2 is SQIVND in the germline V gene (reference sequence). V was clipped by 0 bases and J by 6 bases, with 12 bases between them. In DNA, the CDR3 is TGTGCCAGTAGTATAGATCATTTTTTGCGTCAGCCCCAGCATTTT. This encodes CASSIDHFLRQPQHF.

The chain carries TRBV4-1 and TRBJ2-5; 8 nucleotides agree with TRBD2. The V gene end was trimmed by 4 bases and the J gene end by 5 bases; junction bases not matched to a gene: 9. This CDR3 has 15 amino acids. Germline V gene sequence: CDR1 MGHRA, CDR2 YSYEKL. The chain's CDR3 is CASSPLGLAVETQYF. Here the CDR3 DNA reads TGCGCCAGCAGCCCCCTTGGACTAGCCGTCGAGACCCAGTACTTC.

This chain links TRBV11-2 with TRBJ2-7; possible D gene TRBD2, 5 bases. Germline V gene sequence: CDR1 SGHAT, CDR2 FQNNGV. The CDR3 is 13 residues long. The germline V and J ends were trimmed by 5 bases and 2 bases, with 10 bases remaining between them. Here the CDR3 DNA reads TGTGCCAGCAGCCCCTCGGAGGCCTACGAGCAGTACTTC. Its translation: CASSPSEAYEQYF.

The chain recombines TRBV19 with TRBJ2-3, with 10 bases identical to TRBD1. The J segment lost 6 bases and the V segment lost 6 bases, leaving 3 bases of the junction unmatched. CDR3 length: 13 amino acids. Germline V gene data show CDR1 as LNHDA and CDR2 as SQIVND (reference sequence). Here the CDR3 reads CASSDRGRDTQYF. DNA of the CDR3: TGTGCCAGTAGCGACAGGGGGCGGGATACGCAGTATTTT.

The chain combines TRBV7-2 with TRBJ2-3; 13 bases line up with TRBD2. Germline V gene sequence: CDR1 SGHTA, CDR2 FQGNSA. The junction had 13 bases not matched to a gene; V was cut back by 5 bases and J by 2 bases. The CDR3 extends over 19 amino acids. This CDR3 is CASSLTSGGFYLLTDTQYF. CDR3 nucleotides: TGTGCCAGCAGCCTGACTAGCGGGGGGTTCTACCTACTCACAGATACGCAGTATTTT.

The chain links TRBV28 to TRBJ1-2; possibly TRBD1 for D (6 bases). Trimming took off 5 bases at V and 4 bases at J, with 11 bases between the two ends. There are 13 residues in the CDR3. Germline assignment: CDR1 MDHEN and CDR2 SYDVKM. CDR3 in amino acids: CASSLTQGYGYTF. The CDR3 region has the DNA TGTGCCAGCAGTCTAACACAGGGCTATGGCTACACCTTC.